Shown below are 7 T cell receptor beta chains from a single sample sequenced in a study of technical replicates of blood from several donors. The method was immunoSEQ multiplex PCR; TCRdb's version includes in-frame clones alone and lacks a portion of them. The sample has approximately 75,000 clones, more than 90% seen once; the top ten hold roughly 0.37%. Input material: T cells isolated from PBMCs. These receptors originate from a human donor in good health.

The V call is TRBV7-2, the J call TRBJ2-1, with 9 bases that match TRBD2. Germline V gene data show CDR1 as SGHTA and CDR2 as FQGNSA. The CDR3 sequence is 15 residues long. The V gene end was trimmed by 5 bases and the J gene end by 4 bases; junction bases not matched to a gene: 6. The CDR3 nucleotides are TGTGCCAGCAGCCGGACTAGCGAGAATTACAATGAGCAGTTCTTC. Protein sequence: CASSRTSENYNEQFF.

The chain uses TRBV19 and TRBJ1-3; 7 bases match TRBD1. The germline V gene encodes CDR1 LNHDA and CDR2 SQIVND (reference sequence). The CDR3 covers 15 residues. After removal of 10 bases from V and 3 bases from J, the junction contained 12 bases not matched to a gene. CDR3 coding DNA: TGTGCCACCGCGACGAAGGGGGCCAATGGAAACACCATATATTTT. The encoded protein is CATATKGANGNTIYF.

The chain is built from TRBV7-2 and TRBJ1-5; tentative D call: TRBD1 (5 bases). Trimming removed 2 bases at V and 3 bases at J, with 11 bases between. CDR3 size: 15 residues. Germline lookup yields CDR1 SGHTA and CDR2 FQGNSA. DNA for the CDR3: TGTGCCAGCAGCTTACAGGGAGGGACCAATCAGCCCCAGCATTTT. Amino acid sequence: CASSLQGGTNQPQHF. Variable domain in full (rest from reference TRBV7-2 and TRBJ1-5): GAGVSQSPSNKVTEKGKDVELRCDPISGHTALYWYRQSLGQGLEFLIYFQGNSAPDKSGLPSDRFSAERTGGSVSTLTIQRTQQEDSAVYLCASSLQGGTNQPQHFGDGTRLSIL.

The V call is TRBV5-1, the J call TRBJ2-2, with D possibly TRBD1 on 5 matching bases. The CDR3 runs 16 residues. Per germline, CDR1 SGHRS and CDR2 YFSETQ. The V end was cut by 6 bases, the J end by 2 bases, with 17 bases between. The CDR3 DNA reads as TGCGCCAGCAAGCCACTAAAGGGGCGAAACACCGGGGAGCTGTTTTTT. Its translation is CASKPLKGRNTGELFF.

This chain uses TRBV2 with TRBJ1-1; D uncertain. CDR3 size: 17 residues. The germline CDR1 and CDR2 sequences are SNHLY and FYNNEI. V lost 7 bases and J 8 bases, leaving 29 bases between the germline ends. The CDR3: CASTPDDRELTGAEAFF. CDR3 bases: TGTGCCAGCACCCCCGACGACCGGGAACTTACGGGAGCCGAAGCTTTCTTT.

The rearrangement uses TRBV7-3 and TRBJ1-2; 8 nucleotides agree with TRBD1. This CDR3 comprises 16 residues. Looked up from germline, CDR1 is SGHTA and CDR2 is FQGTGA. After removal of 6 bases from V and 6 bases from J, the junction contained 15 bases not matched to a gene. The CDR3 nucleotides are TGTGCCAGCAGTTCCCTCTATCTGACAGGGGCGAATGGCTACACCTTC. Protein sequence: CASSSLYLTGANGYTF.

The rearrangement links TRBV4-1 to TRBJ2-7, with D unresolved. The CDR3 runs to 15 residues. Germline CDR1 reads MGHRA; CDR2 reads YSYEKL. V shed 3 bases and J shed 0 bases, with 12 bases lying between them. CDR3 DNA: TGCGCCAGCAGCCACCCCGAGCCTTACTCCTACGAGCAGTACTTC. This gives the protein CASSHPEPYSYEQYF.